This entry is about one T cell receptor beta chain. Reanalyzing the 5' RACE reads, TCRdb keeps one entry per CDR3 protein, without DNA. With some 330,000 distinct CDR3 sequences in the sample, the ten largest clones hold approximately 5.9%. The data derive from a study of monozygotic twins with inflammatory bowel disease. Germline CDR1 reads LGHDT; CDR2 reads YNNKEL (reference sequence). The CDR3 has 15 amino acids. Sequenced: blood. This clonotype originated in a human donor with ulcerative colitis or Crohn's disease, or a healthy co-twin of an affected twin (not recorded which). This chain uses TRBV3-1 with TRBJ1-1. The CDR3 loop is CASSQVPALSTEAFF.